This T cell receptor beta chain was sequenced in a study of shared clonotypes between healthy human individuals. The repertoire was sequenced with immunoSEQ multiplex PCR; TCRdb's copy has only in-frame clones and lacks some. The table lists millions of clones, roughly 94% of them singletons, with 0.9% to 1.4% in the top ten. The V end was cut by 0 bases, the J end by 3 bases, with 12 bases between. CDR3 length: 16 residues. CDR1 is LGHNA and CDR2 is YSLEER in the germline V gene. The naive CD8 fraction comprised CD45RO-negative cells positively selected for CCR7 and excluded terminally differentiated effector memory CD45RA+ cells.

Source material: naive CD8+ T cells sorted from blood. The V call is TRBV4-3, the J call TRBJ2-1; D is possibly TRBD1 (6 bases). The sequence was obtained from a man younger than 30 in good health. Written as DNA, the CDR3 is TGCGCCAGCAGCCAAGATGTTCCAGGGGTCTACAATGAGCAGTTCTTC. Translating gives CASSQDVPGVYNEQFF.